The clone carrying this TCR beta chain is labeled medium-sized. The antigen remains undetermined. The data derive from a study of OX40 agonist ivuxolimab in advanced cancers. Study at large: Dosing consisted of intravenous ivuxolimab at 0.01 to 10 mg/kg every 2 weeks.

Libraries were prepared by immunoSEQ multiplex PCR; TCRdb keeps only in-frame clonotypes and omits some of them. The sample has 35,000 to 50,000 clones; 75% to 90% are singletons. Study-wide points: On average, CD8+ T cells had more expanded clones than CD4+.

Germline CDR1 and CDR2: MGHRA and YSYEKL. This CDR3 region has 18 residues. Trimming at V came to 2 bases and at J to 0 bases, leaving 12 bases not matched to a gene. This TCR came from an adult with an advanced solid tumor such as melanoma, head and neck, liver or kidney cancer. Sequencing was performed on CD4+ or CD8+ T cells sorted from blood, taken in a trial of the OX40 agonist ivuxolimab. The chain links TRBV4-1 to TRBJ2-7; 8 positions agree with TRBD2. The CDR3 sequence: CASSQIIPKRGSSYEQYF. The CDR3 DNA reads TGCGCCAGCAGCCAAATTATCCCAAAGCGGGGGAGCTCCTACGAGCAGTACTTC.